This T cell receptor (beta chain) was recovered during a study of OX40 agonist ivuxolimab in advanced cancers. Study details: Partial responses occurred in three patients (one hepatocellular carcinoma, two cutaneous melanoma). Whole-study findings and limits: CD4+ T cells averaged fewer expanded clones than CD8+ T cells.

To note about this clone: Its specificity is unknown.

TCRdb keeps only in-frame clones here, not all; method: immunoSEQ multiplex PCR. The sample lists roughly 56,000 clones, 84% occurring once. This clonotype was sampled from an adult with an advanced solid tumor such as melanoma, head and neck, liver or kidney cancer. The source material was CD4+ or CD8+ T cells sorted from blood, sampled in a trial of the OX40 agonist ivuxolimab.

As DNA, the CDR3 is TGTGCCAGCAGAGTTCAGGGGGGATTCTATGGCTACACCTTC. It is translated as CASRVQGGFYGYTF. The chain joins TRBV6-5 to TRBJ1-2, with TRBD1 matching 7 bases. Germline V gives CDR1 MNHEY, CDR2 SVGAGI. Trimming took 6 bases from V and 4 from J; bases not matched to a gene: 8. The CDR3 totals 14 residues.